What follows describes a single T cell receptor beta chain. The antigen remains unidentified. Germline lookup yields CDR1 SGHTA and CDR2 FQGNSA. This CDR3 has 16 amino acids. Trimming took off 1 base at V and 0 bases at J, with 10 bases between the two ends. cDNA synthesis used the whole RNA isolate, giving expressed TCRB sequences. Assay: immunoSEQ multiplex PCR; the TCRdb copy retains only in-frame clones and omits some. The table includes under 250,000 clones, roughly 14% detected once. This sample was taken from a study of beta chain features in type 1 diabetes. Every single donor gave one heparinised blood draw, and these averaged roughly 120 mL. Study-wide points: HLA effects on TCRB rearrangement stayed unresolved here. Sampled from patients, naive, central memory and Treg TCRB repertoires appeared more similar than those sampled from healthy donors. Shortening that was moderate but significant affected the TCRB CDR3s of Type 1 diabetes patients in all four CD4+ subsets. Highly expressing activated T cells could be over-counted with a cDNA template.

The origin of this receptor is a man aged 30 to 45 with type 1 diabetes. J is TRBJ1-3 and V is TRBV7-2; D gene uncertain. The sample comprised naive CD4+ T cells from blood. The CDR3 loop reads CASSLGPRSSGNTIYF. CDR3 in DNA: TGTGCCAGCAGCTTAGGTCCGAGAAGCTCTGGAAACACCATATATTTT.